These 18 T cell receptor beta chains were all obtained from the same sample, sequenced in a study of T cells in localized non-small cell lung cancer. TCRdb's table, derived via immunoSEQ multiplex PCR, lists solely in-frame clones and lacks some. The sample gives 27,000 or so clones, around four fifths of which show up once; about 4% is in the top ten. The material was peripheral blood, obtained before any cancer treatment. These TCRs come from a woman between 40 and 69 years old with stage I lung adenocarcinoma.

The chain employs TRBV25-1 and TRBJ2-7; D is unclear. From germline, CDR1 is MGHDK and CDR2 SYGVNS. The CDR3 is 11 amino acids. V lost 3 bases to trimming and J lost 3 bases, with 3 bases between them. The chain's CDR3 is CASSDYYEQYF. In DNA, the CDR3 is TGTGCCAGCAGTGACTACTACGAGCAGTACTTC.

The chain recombines TRBV5-1 with TRBJ2-5; D is perhaps TRBD1 (6 bases). The CDR3 is made up of 15 amino acids. Germline CDR1 SGHRS, CDR2 YFSETQ. V lost 4 bases, J lost 9 bases, and 22 bases lay in between. Here the CDR3 reads CASSLMDRKRDPQYF. The CDR3 DNA sequence: TGCGCCAGCAGCCTCATGGACAGAAAAAGAGACCCCCAGTACTTC.

This chain joins TRBV5-5 and TRBJ2-3; TRBD2 aligns across 8 bases. There are 17 residues in the CDR3. V trimming: 1 base; J trimming: 2 bases; junction bases outside the gene matches: 9. Germline CDR1 and CDR2: SGHKS and YYEKEE (reference sequence). Here the CDR3 reads CASSLFFSGAITDTQYF. As DNA, the CDR3 is TGTGCCAGCAGCTTGTTTTTTAGCGGGGCGATCACAGATACGCAGTATTTT.

The V and J genes are TRBV2 and TRBJ1-2; D not certain. V dropped 6 bases and J dropped 9 bases, with 14 bases sitting between them. The germline V gene has CDR1 SNHLY and CDR2 FYNNEI. This CDR3 has 12 residues. In nucleotides, the CDR3 is TGTGCCAGCAGGGATATAGACCCCAGCTACACCTTC. This gives the protein CASRDIDPSYTF.

J is TRBJ1-5 and V is TRBV7-9; D may be TRBD1 (6 bases). The V and J ends lost 1 base and 9 bases respectively, with 10 bases between them. This CDR3 has 13 amino acids. Germline V CDR1 and CDR2: SEHNR, FQNEAQ (reference sequence). The CDR3 DNA follows: TGTGCCAGCAGCTTAGGAGCGGGGGCGCCCCAGCATTTT. It specifies CASSLGAGAPQHF. Full variable domain (missing parts from reference TRBV7-9 and TRBJ1-5): DTGVSQNPRHKITKRGQNVTFRCDPISEHNRLYWYRQTLGQGPEFLTYFQNEAQLEKSRLLSDRFSAERPKGSFSTLEIQRTEQGDSAMYLCASSLGAGAPQHFGDGTRLSIL.

V usage is TRBV19 and J usage is TRBJ1-2; D might be TRBD1 (5 bases). The germline V gene has CDR1 LNHDA and CDR2 SQIVND (reference sequence). The germline V and J ends were trimmed by 5 bases and 4 bases, with 17 bases remaining between them. The CDR3 sequence is 15 residues long. The CDR3 DNA reads TGTGCCAGTAGTCCCCAGACAGTACCCACCTATGGCTACACCTTC. Its protein is CASSPQTVPTYGYTF.

The rearrangement joins TRBV7-9 to TRBJ1-6; unclear D gene. The CDR3 length is 13 residues. V lost 1 base, J lost 6 bases, and 4 bases lay in between. Germline CDR1 SEHNR, CDR2 FQNEAQ (reference sequence). As DNA, the CDR3 is TGTGCCAGCAGCTTAGACGGTAATTCACCCCTCCACTTT. Amino acids: CASSLDGNSPLHF.

This sequence joins TRBV5-6 and TRBJ2-7; 8 bases are shared with TRBD2. CDR3 size: 15 residues. Trimming took 1 base from V and 1 from J; bases not matched to a gene: 4. Germline V gene data show CDR1 as SGHDT and CDR2 as YYEEEE. The CDR3, as DNA: TGTGCCAGCAGCTTGAGGCGGGGGGCTTCCTACGAGCAGTACTTC. Translating gives CASSLRRGASYEQYF.

The chain carries TRBV6-4 and TRBJ1-2; 9 bases match TRBD1. Germline V gene sequence: CDR1 MRHNA, CDR2 SNTAGT. The CDR3 has 16 residues. The trim removed 6 bases at V and 4 bases at J, leaving 12 bases unmatched. CDR3 sequence reads: CASREAEDRGIYGYTF. The CDR3 nucleotides read TGTGCCAGCAGAGAGGCCGAGGACAGGGGAATCTATGGCTACACCTTC.

The J gene is TRBJ2-7, the V gene TRBV10-3; TRBD2 agrees at 7 bases. CDR1 and CDR2 from the germline V gene are ENHRY and SYGVKD. This CDR3 comprises 14 residues. Unmatched junction bases numbered 7, after V lost 3 bases and J lost 5 bases. The CDR3 reads CAISDPGRGDEQYF. The CDR3 region has the DNA TGTGCCATCAGTGACCCCGGACGGGGGGACGAGCAGTACTTC.

As to this clone: A read error may produce the germline difference seen at one junction end. The chain carries TRBV19 and TRBJ1-1, with D uncertain. Germline V lookup: CDR1 LNHDA, CDR2 SQIVND (reference sequence). This CDR3 is 14 amino acids long. The CDR3 nucleotides are TGTGCCAGTACTATAACACCCGGAGGAGCTGAAGCTTTCTTT. It is translated as CASTITPGGAEAFF.

J is TRBJ2-7 and V is TRBV7-8, with a weak D call TRBD1 (5 bases). This CDR3 region has 16 residues. Between the trimmed V and J ends, which lost 5 bases and 0 bases, there was a span of 17 bases. CDR1 SGHVS and CDR2 FQNEAQ come from the germline V gene. For the CDR3, the DNA is TGTGCCAGCAGCCTCCCCCCACAGGCGATCTCCTACGAGCAGTACTTC. Protein sequence: CASSLPPQAISYEQYF.

The chain uses TRBV2 and TRBJ2-1; 13 nucleotides match TRBD2. The trim removed 6 bases at V and 4 bases at J, leaving 6 bases unmatched. The CDR3 has 16 residues. Looked up from germline, CDR1 is SNHLY and CDR2 is FYNNEI. The CDR3 loop reads CASSGTSGEPYNEQFF. The CDR3 nucleotides read TGTGCCAGCAGCGGGACTAGCGGGGAGCCTTACAATGAGCAGTTCTTC.

This chain links TRBV7-6 with TRBJ1-1; D gene ambiguous. Germline CDR1 reads SGHVS; CDR2 reads FNYEAQ. Trimming took off 4 bases at V and 5 bases at J, with 17 bases between the two ends. The CDR3 runs 15 residues. CDR3 nucleotide sequence: TGTGCCAGCAGCTCAGATCCAGGTTGGGGAACTGAAGCTTTCTTT. Protein sequence: CASSSDPGWGTEAFF.

The chain combines TRBV2 with TRBJ1-5; unclear D gene. Germline assignment: CDR1 SNHLY and CDR2 FYNNEI. V lost 5 bases and J 0 bases, leaving 11 bases between the germline ends. The CDR3 sequence is 15 residues long. CDR3 nucleotide sequence: TGTGCCAGCAGTCGAGACGGAGTTAGCAATCAGCCCCAGCATTTT. The encoded protein is CASSRDGVSNQPQHF.

The rearrangement uses TRBV11-3 and TRBJ2-1, with TRBD2 identical over 8 bases. This CDR3 spans 13 amino acids. V was pared by 6 bases and J by 6 bases, with 4 bases of the junction left unmatched. Germline values: CDR1 SGHNT, CDR2 YENEEA. For the CDR3, the DNA is TGTGCCAGCAGTAGCGGGGTTGTCAATGAGCAGTTCTTC. This codes for CASSSGVVNEQFF.

The V call is TRBV30, the J call TRBJ1-5; no clear D. Germline V gene sequence: CDR1 GTSNPN, CDR2 SVGIG (reference sequence). This CDR3 has 12 residues. The germline V and J ends were trimmed by 2 bases and 5 bases, with 7 bases remaining between them. The DNA for the CDR3 is TGTGCCTGGAGTATTTCCCATCAGCCCCAGCATTTT. Its protein is CAWSISHQPQHF.

The rearrangement joins TRBV18 to TRBJ1-3; 7 nucleotides line up with TRBD1. The CDR3 spans 16 residues. Germline V gene data show CDR1 as KGHSH and CDR2 as LQKENI. V lost 5 bases, J lost 4 bases, and 11 bases stayed unmatched. The CDR3 nucleotides read TGTGCCAGCTCAAAAGAACAGGGGCTTTCCGGAAACACCATATATTTT. This codes for CASSKEQGLSGNTIYF.